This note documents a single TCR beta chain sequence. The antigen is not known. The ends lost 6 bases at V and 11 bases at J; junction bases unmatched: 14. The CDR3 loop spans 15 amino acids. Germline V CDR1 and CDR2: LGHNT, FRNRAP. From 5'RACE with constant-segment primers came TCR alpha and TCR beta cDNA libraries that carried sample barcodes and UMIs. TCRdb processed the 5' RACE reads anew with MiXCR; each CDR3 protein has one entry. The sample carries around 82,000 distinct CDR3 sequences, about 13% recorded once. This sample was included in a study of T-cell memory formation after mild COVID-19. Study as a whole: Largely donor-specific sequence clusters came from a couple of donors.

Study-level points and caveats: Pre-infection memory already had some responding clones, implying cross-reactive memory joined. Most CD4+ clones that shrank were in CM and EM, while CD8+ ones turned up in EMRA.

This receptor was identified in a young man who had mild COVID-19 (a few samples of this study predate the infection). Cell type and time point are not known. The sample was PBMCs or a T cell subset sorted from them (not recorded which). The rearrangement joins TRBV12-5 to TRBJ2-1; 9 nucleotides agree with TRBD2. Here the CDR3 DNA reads TGTGCTAGTGGCCGCCCTAGCGGGGATATGAATCAGCAGTTCTTC. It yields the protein CASGRPSGDMNQQFF.